This T cell receptor beta chain was recovered during a study of early T cells in non-severe SARS-CoV-2 infection. The CDR3 contains 16 residues. Per germline, CDR1 SGHTA and CDR2 FQGNSA. V gave up 0 bases and J gave up 4 bases; unmatched junction bases: 6. A single record per CDR3 protein comes from TCRdb applying MiXCR to the 5' RACE reads. The table lists about 70,000 distinct CDR3 sequences, roughly 14% of them singletons. The specimen comprised whole blood, sampled at baseline. This clonotype was sampled from an adult who was a healthcare worker with PCR-confirmed SARS-CoV-2 infection or an uninfected control (not recorded which). This chain links TRBV7-2 with TRBJ2-3; 8 nucleotides align to TRBD2. The CDR3 protein is CASSLASGIKADTQYF. The CDR3 DNA is TGTGCCAGCAGCTTAGCTAGCGGGATTAAGGCAGATACGCAGTATTTT. Combining the CDR3 with reference TRBV7-2 and TRBJ2-3 gives the whole variable domain GAGVSQSPSNKVTEKGKDVELRCDPISGHTALYWYRQSLGQGLEFLIYFQGNSAPDKSGLPSDRFSAERTGGSVSTLTIQRTQQEDSAVYLCASSLASGIKADTQYFGPGTRLTVL.